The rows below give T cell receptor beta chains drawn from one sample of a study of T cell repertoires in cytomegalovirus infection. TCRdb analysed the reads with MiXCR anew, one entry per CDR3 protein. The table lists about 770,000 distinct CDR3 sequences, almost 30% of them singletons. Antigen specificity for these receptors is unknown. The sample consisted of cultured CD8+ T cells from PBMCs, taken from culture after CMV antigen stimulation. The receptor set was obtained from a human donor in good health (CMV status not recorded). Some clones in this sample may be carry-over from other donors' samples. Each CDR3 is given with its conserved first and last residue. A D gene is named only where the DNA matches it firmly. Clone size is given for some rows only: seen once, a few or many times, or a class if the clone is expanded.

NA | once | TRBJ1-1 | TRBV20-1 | TGCAGTGCTAGCGCACAACAGGGACCTCCACTGAAAGCTTTCTTT | CSASAQQGPPLKAFF
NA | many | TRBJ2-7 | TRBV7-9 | TGTGCCAGCAGCTTCAACCCTTACGAGCAGTACTTC | CASSFNPYEQYF
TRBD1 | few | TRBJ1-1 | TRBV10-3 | TGTGCCATCAGTGAGCAGGGCACAGGGGTCGTGAACACTGAAGCTTTCTTT | CAISEQGTGVVNTEAFF
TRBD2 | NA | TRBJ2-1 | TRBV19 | TGTGCCAGTAGTAAAACAGCGGGGGGCTCCTACAATGAGCAGTTCTTC | CASSKTAGGSYNEQFF
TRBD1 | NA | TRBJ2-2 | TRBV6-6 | TGTGCCAGCAGACACCTGCAGGGGGCCCGTTTCACCGGGGAGCTGTTTTTT | CASRHLQGARFTGELFF
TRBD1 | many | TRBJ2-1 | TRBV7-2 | TGTGCCAGCAGCGTGTACAGGGGCGGCCTCTACAATGAGCAGTTCTTC | CASSVYRGGLYNEQFF
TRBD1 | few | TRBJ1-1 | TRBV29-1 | TGCAGCGTTGAAGGCCGAACGACAGGGGCGGCGAACACTGAAGCTTTCTTT | CSVEGRTTGAANTEAFF
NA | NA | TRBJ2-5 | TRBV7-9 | TGTGCCAGCAGCCTACAGGTCCCCCAAGAGACCCAGTACTTC | CASSLQVPQETQYF
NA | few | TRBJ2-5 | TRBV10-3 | TGTGCCATCAGTGAGGGCGAGGAGACCCAGTACTTC | CAISEGEETQYF
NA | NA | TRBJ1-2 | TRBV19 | TGTGCCAGTAGTATACCGAGACAGACAGAGAACTATGGCTACACCTTC | CASSIPRQTENYGYTF
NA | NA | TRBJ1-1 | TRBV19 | TGTGCCAGTAGTATAATCGGAACGCTCACTGAAGCTTTCTTT | CASSIIGTLTEAFF
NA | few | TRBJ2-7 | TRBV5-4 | TGTGCCAGCAGCTTGGGAGAAGGACAGCTTCTCTACGAGCAGTACTTC | CASSLGEGQLLYEQYF
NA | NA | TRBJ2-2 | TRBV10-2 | TGCGCCAGCAAGTCCGGGGAGCTGTTTTTT | CASKSGELFF
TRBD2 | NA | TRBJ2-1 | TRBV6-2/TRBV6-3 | TGTGCCAGCACCTTAATGACTAGCGGGGAGGAGCAGTTCTTC | CASTLMTSGEEQFF
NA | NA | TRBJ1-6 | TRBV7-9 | TGTGCCAGCACCTCCAGGGCGCAGGGTGGCTCACCCCTCCACTTT | CASTSRAQGGSPLHF
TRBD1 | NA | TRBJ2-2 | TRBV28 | TGTGCCAGCAGTTTACCAGACCCGGGACAGGGTACCGGGGAGCTGTTTTTT | CASSLPDPGQGTGELFF
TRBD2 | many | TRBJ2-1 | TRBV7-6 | TGTGCCAGCAGCAAATGGGAGCGGGGAAGCTCCTACAATGAGCAGTTCTTC | CASSKWERGSSYNEQFF
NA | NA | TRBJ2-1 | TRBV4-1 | TGCGCCAGCACCAGCCCTGGGACACCGGAGCAGTTCTTC | CASTSPGTPEQFF
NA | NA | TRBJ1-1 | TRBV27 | TGTGCCAGCATCGGTTCCGGAGGTAACACTGAAGCTTTCTTT | CASIGSGGNTEAFF
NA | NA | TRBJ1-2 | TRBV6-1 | TGTGCCAGCAGGGAAGACCTACAGGGAGAAGGGGGCTACACCTTC | CASREDLQGEGGYTF
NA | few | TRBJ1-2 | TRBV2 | TGTGCCAGCCCCGGGACGGGATATGGCTACACCTTC | CASPGTGYGYTF
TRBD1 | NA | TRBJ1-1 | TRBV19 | TGTGCCAGTAGTTTAGGGACAGGGGCTCGCACTGAAGCTTTCTTT | CASSLGTGARTEAFF
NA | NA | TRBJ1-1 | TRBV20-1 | TGCAGTGCCGACGGGAACACTGAAGCTTTCTTT | CSADGNTEAFF
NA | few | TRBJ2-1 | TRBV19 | TGTGCCAGTAGTCTAGAAATAAGCTCCTACAATGAGCAGTTCTTC | CASSLEISSYNEQFF
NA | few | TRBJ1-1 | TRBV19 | TGTGCCAGCCGCTGGACACCTGGGAACACTGAAGCTTTCTTT | CASRWTPGNTEAFF
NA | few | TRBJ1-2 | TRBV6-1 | TGTGCCAGCAGTGAAGCGCTCCGACGGGGGACCTATGGCTACACCTTC | CASSEALRRGTYGYTF
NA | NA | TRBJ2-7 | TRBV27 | TGTGCCAGCAGTTTATCGTTGTTAGTCAACTACGAGCAGTACTTC | CASSLSLLVNYEQYF
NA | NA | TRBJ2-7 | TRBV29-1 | TGCAGCGTCGTTAAACAGGGAGCGTCATACGAGCAGTACTTC | CSVVKQGASYEQYF
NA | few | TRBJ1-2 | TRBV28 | TGTGCCAGCAGTTCCCGGACCGGCCCTTATGGCTACACCTTC | CASSSRTGPYGYTF
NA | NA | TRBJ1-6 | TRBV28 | TGTGCCAGCAGTTTCTCCGGGACGGGTTATAATTCACCCCTCCACTTT | CASSFSGTGYNSPLHF
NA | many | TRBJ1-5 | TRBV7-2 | TGTGCCAGCAGCCAGGGGAAGGCCAATCAGCCCCAGCATTTT | CASSQGKANQPQHF
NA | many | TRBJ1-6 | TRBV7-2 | TGTGCCAGCAGCTTTGGGGAAAATTCACCCCTCCACTTT | CASSFGENSPLHF
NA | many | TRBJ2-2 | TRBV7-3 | TGTGCCAGCAGCTTAATGCAGGGGAACACCGGGGAGCTGTTTTTT | CASSLMQGNTGELFF
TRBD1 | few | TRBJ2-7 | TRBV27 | TGTGCCACCTCGGGACAGGGGGCCAACTACGAGCAGTACTTC | CATSGQGANYEQYF
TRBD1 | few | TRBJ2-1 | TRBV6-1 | TGTGCCAGCAGGGAACAGGGGTCCAATGAGCAGTTCTTC | CASREQGSNEQFF
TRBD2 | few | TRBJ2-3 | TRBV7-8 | TGTGCCAGCAGCGGACTAGCGGGGTTCACAGATACGCAGTATTTT | CASSGLAGFTDTQYF
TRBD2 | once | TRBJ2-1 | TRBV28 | TGTGCCAGCAGCCAGGACTATCTAGCGGGCTACAATGAGCAGTTCTTC | CASSQDYLAGYNEQFF
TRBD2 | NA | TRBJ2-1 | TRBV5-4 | TGTGCCAGCAGCTTGGCGACTAGCGGGGGGTACCTTGGCTCCTACAATGAGCAGTTCTTC | CASSLATSGGYLGSYNEQFF
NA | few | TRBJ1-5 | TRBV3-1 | TGTGCCAGCAGCCAAGGGGGTTTTACCAATCAGCCCCAGCATTTT | CASSQGGFTNQPQHF
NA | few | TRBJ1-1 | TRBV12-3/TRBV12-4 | TGTGCCAGCAGTGGAGGATCAGGGCTAACTGAAGCTTTCTTT | CASSGGSGLTEAFF
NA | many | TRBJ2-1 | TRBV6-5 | TGTGCCAGCAGCCGCGACACCTACAATGAGCAGTTCTTC | CASSRDTYNEQFF
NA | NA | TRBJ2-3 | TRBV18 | TGTGCCAGCTCAGGGTTCGACGCAGATACGCAGTATTTT | CASSGFDADTQYF
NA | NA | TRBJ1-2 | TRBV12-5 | TGTGCTAGTGGTTTGGTACTGGAGGAGGGCTATGGCTACACCTTC | CASGLVLEEGYGYTF
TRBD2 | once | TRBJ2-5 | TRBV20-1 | TGCAGTGCTTCTAGCGGGATATCAGAGACCCAGTACTTC | CSASSGISETQYF
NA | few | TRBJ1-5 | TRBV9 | TGTGCCAGCAGCGCCGGACAGATCAATCAGCCCCAGCATTTT | CASSAGQINQPQHF
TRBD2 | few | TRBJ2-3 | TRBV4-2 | TGTGCCAGCAGCCAACACGTCTACCGGGACTACCAAAGCACAGATACGCAGTATTTT | CASSQHVYRDYQSTDTQYF
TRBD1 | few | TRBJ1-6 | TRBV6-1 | TGTGCCAGCAGTGAACCTGCGACAGGGGGACCCTCCTATAATTCACCCCTCCACTTT | CASSEPATGGPSYNSPLHF
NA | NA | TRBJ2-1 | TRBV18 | TGTGCCACCCGAGGCGGGTTTGCTAACAATGAGCAGTTCTTC | CATRGGFANNEQFF
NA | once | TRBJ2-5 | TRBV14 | TGTGCCAGCAGCCAATTCACAGACCAAGAGACCCAGTACTTC | CASSQFTDQETQYF
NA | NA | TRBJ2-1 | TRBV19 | TGTGCCAGTAAGGGGGGAGCCTACAATGAGCAGTTCTTC | CASKGGAYNEQFF
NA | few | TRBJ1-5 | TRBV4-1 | TGCGCCAGCAGCCAAGATCCGTATAGCAATCAGCCCCAGCATTTT | CASSQDPYSNQPQHF
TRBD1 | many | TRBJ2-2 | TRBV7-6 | TGTGCCAGCAGCTTAGCGTTGCAGGGGGCGACCGGGGAGCTGTTTTTT | CASSLALQGATGELFF
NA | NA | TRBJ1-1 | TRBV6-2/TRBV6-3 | TGTGCCAGCAGTTACTCGATGATTGGAACTGAAGCTTTCTTT | CASSYSMIGTEAFF
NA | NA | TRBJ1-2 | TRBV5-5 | TGTGCCAGCAGCTTGACAGGCCACTATGGCTACACCTTC | CASSLTGHYGYTF